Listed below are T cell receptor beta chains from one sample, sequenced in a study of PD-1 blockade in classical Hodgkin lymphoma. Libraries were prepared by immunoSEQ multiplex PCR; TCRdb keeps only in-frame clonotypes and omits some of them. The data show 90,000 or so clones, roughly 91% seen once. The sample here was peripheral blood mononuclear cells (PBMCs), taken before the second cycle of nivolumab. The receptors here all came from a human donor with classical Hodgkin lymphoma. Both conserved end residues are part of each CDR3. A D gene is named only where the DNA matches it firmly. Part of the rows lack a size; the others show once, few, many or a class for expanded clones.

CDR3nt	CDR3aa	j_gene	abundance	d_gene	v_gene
TGTGCCAGCTCTCCTCCGCTAGGACAGGGTCCCCACGAGCAGTACTTC	CASSPPLGQGPHEQYF	TRBJ2-7	.	TRBD1	TRBV18
TGTGCCAGCTCACCACCCAAAACTAGCGGGAGCAATTGGGGGAACACCGGGGAGCTGTTTTTT	CASSPPKTSGSNWGNTGELFF	TRBJ2-2	.	TRBD2	TRBV18
TGTGCCAGCAGTCACAATCAGCCCCAGCATTTT	CASSHNQPQHF	TRBJ1-5	.	.	TRBV28
TGTGCCAGCAGCTTAGCGGGGGGCCTTTATGAAAAACTGTTTTTT	CASSLAGGLYEKLFF	TRBJ1-4	.	.	TRBV7-9
TGTGCCAGCAGTTCTATCCTCGAACTAGCGGGAAGAGTAAAGAGCTCCTACGAGCAGTACTTC	CASSSILELAGRVKSSYEQYF	TRBJ2-7	.	TRBD2	TRBV28
TGCGCCAGCAGCTTAACAGGGACGAACACCGGGGAGCTGTTTTTT	CASSLTGTNTGELFF	TRBJ2-2	few	.	TRBV5-1
TGCGCCAGCAGCTTAAAGACGGGACTAGCGGTAACAGATACGCAGTATTTT	CASSLKTGLAVTDTQYF	TRBJ2-3	once	TRBD2	TRBV5-1
TGTGCCAGCAGTGAATCGGGACTAGCGGGAGTCAGGGGGGAGACCCAGTACTTC	CASSESGLAGVRGETQYF	TRBJ2-5	.	TRBD2	TRBV25-1
TGTGCTAGTGGCTCGAGGGGAGCAGGGGGCTTAAATGAGCAGTTCTTC	CASGSRGAGGLNEQFF	TRBJ2-1	.	TRBD1	TRBV12-5
TGTGCCAGCAGCCCACTTGGGGACAGGGGAGTCCATGAGCAGTTCTTC	CASSPLGDRGVHEQFF	TRBJ2-1	.	TRBD1	TRBV4-2
TGTGCCAGCAGTACACTTAGCGGGAGTCGTGCAGATACGCAGTATTTT	CASSTLSGSRADTQYF	TRBJ2-3	.	TRBD2	TRBV27
TGTGCCAGCAGGTCTGGTCTAGGGACAGGGGTTTTCGGCTACACCTTC	CASRSGLGTGVFGYTF	TRBJ1-2	.	TRBD1	TRBV27
TGTGCCAGCAGCTTGCGTGTCACGGCCTCCTACAATGAGCAGTTCTTC	CASSLRVTASYNEQFF	TRBJ2-1	.	.	TRBV7-8
TGTGCCAGCAGCTTGTTCCTGACTAGCGGCACCGGGGAGCTGTTTTTT	CASSLFLTSGTGELFF	TRBJ2-2	once	TRBD2	TRBV5-8
TGTGCCAGCAGCAAGGACAGCTGGCTTAAGGCAACTAATGAAAAACTGTTTTTT	CASSKDSWLKATNEKLFF	TRBJ1-4	.	.	TRBV7-6
TGTGCCAGCAGCTCAGGGCTCTACGAGCAGTACTTC	CASSSGLYEQYF	TRBJ2-7	.	.	TRBV7-6
TGTGCCAGCAGCATACTAGCGGGACGGGAGACCCAGTACTTC	CASSILAGRETQYF	TRBJ2-5	.	TRBD2	TRBV28
TGCAGCGTTGCTAGCCAGGGGGAAAACACCGGGGAGCTGTTTTTT	CSVASQGENTGELFF	TRBJ2-2	.	TRBD1	TRBV29-1
TGTGCCAGCAGCTTGAAGCGGTACAATGAGCAGTTCTTC	CASSLKRYNEQFF	TRBJ2-1	.	.	TRBV5-4
TGTGCCAGCACCCCTGAGGCGGGCCCGAGCACAGATACGCAGTATTTT	CASTPEAGPSTDTQYF	TRBJ2-3	.	.	TRBV7-9
TGTGCCAGCAGGCCTACCCGTGGCCAGAACACTGAAGCTTTCTTT	CASRPTRGQNTEAFF	TRBJ1-1	.	.	TRBV5-4
TGCGCCAGCAGCTTTGGACGCACCAATGAGCAGTTCTTC	CASSFGRTNEQFF	TRBJ2-1	.	.	TRBV5-1
TGTGCCTGGAGGGGGACAGGGACGAATGAAAAACTGTTTTTT	CAWRGTGTNEKLFF	TRBJ1-4	.	TRBD1	TRBV30
TGTGCCAGCAGCCCCCTTACGGGAGTAGGCACAGATACGCAGTATTTT	CASSPLTGVGTDTQYF	TRBJ2-3	.	.	TRBV27
TGTGCCAGCAGCCCCCGACAGGCCGCTAGTAATGAGCAGTTCTTC	CASSPRQAASNEQFF	TRBJ2-1	.	.	TRBV9
TGCGCCAGCAGCTTCGGGGGGCTGTACACCGGGGAGCTGTTTTTT	CASSFGGLYTGELFF	TRBJ2-2	.	.	TRBV5-1
TGTGCCAGTAGTATGATGAGCGGGAACGCCAATGAGCAGTTCTTC	CASSMMSGNANEQFF	TRBJ2-1	.	TRBD2	TRBV19
TGCGCCAGCAGCCAAGTCCCTTGGCGGGAGGGCTCCTACGAGCAGTACTTC	CASSQVPWREGSYEQYF	TRBJ2-7	.	TRBD2	TRBV4-1
TGTGCCTGGAGTTATTCCCCTCTGGGCGAGCAGTACTTC	CAWSYSPLGEQYF	TRBJ2-7	.	.	TRBV30
TGTGCCAGCAGTCCCGGGGTTTACACTGAAGCTTTCTTT	CASSPGVYTEAFF	TRBJ1-1	once	.	TRBV28
TGTGCCAGCAGGCTTTGGGGTTTCCAAGAGACCCAGTACTTC	CASRLWGFQETQYF	TRBJ2-5	.	.	TRBV2
TGTGCCAGCAGCTTAGGGACGGGATATGAAGCTTTCTTT	CASSLGTGYEAFF	TRBJ1-1	.	.	TRBV13
TGTGCCAGCAAGACTTATAACTATGGCTACACCTTC	CASKTYNYGYTF	TRBJ1-2	.	.	TRBV28
TGTGCCATCAGATCCCCCACTGGTCTTAAGGCAGATACGCAGTATTTT	CAIRSPTGLKADTQYF	TRBJ2-3	.	.	TRBV10-3
TGTGCCAGTACCCCCCTTTGGGGACCCAACACTGAAGCTTTCTTT	CASTPLWGPNTEAFF	TRBJ1-1	.	.	TRBV19
TGTGCCTGGACACAGGGGGCGCAAGGAAACACCATATATTTT	CAWTQGAQGNTIYF	TRBJ1-3	.	TRBD1	TRBV30
TGCAGCGTTGTAACAGGCAAAACAGATACGCAGTATTTT	CSVVTGKTDTQYF	TRBJ2-3	once	.	TRBV29-1